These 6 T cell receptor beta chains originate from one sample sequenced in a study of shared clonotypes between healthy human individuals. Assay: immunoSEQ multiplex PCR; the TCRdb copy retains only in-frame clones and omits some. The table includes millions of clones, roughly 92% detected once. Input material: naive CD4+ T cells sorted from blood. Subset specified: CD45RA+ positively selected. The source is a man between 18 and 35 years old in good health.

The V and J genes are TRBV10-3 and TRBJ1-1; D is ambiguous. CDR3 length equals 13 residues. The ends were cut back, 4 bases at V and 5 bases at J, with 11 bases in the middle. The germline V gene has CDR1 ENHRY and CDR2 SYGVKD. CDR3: CAISVGVETEAFF. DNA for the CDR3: TGTGCCATCAGTGTCGGGGTTGAGACTGAAGCTTTCTTT.

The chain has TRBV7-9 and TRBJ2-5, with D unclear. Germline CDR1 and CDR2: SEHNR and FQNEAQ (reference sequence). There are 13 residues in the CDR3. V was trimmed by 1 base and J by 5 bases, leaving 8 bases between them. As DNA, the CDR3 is TGTGCCAGCAGCTTAGTCCGAATGGAGACCCAGTACTTC. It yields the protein CASSLVRMETQYF.

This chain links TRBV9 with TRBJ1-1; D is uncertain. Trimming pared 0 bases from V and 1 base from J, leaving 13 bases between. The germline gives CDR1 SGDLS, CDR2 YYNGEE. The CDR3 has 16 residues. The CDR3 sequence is CASSVGPLPPNTEAFF. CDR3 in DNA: TGTGCCAGCAGCGTAGGCCCCCTCCCCCCGAACACTGAAGCTTTCTTT.

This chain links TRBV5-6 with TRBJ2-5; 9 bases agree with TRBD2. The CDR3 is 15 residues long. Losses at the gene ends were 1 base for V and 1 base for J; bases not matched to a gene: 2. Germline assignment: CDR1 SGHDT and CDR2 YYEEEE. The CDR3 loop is CASSLNSGGQETQYF. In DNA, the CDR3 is TGTGCCAGCAGCTTGAATAGCGGGGGCCAAGAGACCCAGTACTTC.

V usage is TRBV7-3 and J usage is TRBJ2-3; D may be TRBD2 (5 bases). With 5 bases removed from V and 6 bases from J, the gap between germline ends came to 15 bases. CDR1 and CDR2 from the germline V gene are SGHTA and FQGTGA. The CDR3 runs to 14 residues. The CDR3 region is CASSPGLLPDTQYF. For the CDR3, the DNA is TGTGCCAGCAGCCCCGGACTCCTCCCGGATACGCAGTATTTT.

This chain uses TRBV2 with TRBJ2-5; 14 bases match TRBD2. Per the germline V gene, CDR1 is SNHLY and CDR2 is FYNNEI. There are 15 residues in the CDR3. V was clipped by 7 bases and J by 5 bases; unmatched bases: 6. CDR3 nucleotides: TGTGCCAGCAAGCCGACTAGCGGGAGGGCGGAGACCCAGTACTTC. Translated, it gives CASKPTSGRAETQYF.